A single T cell receptor beta chain is shown here with its context. Its target is unknown. Germline loops: CDR1 LGHNA, CDR2 YNFKEQ. Trimming pared 3 bases from V and 5 bases from J, leaving 8 bases between. This CDR3 has 13 amino acids. Some clones are missing from TCRdb's copy, which holds only in-frame ones; the method was immunoSEQ multiplex PCR. Here the sample spans around 56,000 clones, roughly 82% being singletons. The record originates from a study of a mutant IDH1 vaccine in newly diagnosed glioma. Noted time point: week 5, during vaccination. Vaccination comprised doses that each held 300 ug of mutant IDH1 20-mer peptide, plus topical imiquimod. Overall study findings and caveats: Patients mounted vaccine-induced immune responses in approximately 94% of cases.

The receptor was derived from a woman between 18 and 30 years old with glioma. Some clones in this sample may be carry-over from other donors' samples. The chain recombines TRBV4-2 with TRBJ1-5; no firm D call. Source: PBMCs, taken from a glioma patient whose treatment included an IDH1 peptide vaccine. The CDR3 region has the DNA TGTGCCAGCAGCCAGGATGTTGATCAGCCCCAGCATTTT. This sequence encodes CASSQDVDQPQHF.